This record looks at one T cell receptor (beta chain) sequence and its context. What it binds is not known. Ophthalmopathy patients all had a Clinical Activity Score of at least 3, a NOSPECS grade of at least 4 and disease under 3 months old. TCR beta CDR3 region amplification was performed from RNA transcripts. The study used the HTBI primer set for a first-round RT-PCR of the TCR CDR3. TCRdb ran MiXCR on the multiplex PCR reads and lists one entry per CDR3 protein. The table includes around 690,000 distinct CDR3 sequences, less than 25% detected once. The entry originates in a study of T cells in Graves' hyperthyroidism and ophthalmopathy. General observations from the study: Most thyroid clonotypes that were expanded above 0.001 also turned up in blood. Ophthalmopathy stood apart from stable hyperthyroidism in a 13 V-J model.

This TCR was recovered from a man under 40 with Graves' ophthalmopathy. Sequencing was carried out using blood.

DNA for the CDR3: TGTGCCAGCAGCCAAGATAGAGGGGCAAGGGGGACCTACGAGCAGTACTTC. Protein sequence: CASSQDRGARGTYEQYF. The chain links TRBV14 to TRBJ2-7; D may be TRBD1 (6 bases). V was trimmed by 0 bases and J by 2 bases, leaving 17 bases between them. The CDR3 extends over 17 amino acids. Germline V gives CDR1 SGHDN, CDR2 FVKESK.